Listed here are 18 T cell receptor beta chains from one sample, sequenced in a study of cytomegalovirus exposure and HLA in healthy donors. Use of 60 Vbeta and 13 Jbeta primers characterized the PCR. Sequencing was performed with immunoSEQ multiplex PCR; in TCRdb, only in-frame clones are kept and a portion is missing. The data contain about 130,000 clones, less than 80% of them singletons. The sample taken for sequencing was PBMCs. Receptors were obtained from a man aged 30-40 years in good health and CMV-seronegative.

This chain links TRBV2 with TRBJ2-7; 7 bases map to TRBD2. V shed 6 bases, J shed 3 bases, and the junction held 11 bases outside the gene matches. Germline loops: CDR1 SNHLY, CDR2 FYNNEI. The CDR3 runs to 15 residues. CDR3 coding DNA: TGTGCCAGCAGAGACCTAGCGGACAATATCTACGAGCAGTACTTC. Translated, it gives CASRDLADNIYEQYF. Drawing the rest from reference TRBV2 and TRBJ2-7, the complete variable domain is EPEVTQTPSHQVTQMGQEVILRCVPISNHLYFYWYRQILGQKVEFLVSFYNNEISEKSEIFDDQFSVERPDGSNFTLKIRSTKLEDSAMYFCASRDLADNIYEQYFGPGTRLTVT.

V gene TRBV7-2 combines with J gene TRBJ1-4, with D perhaps TRBD1 (5 bases). Germline CDR1 is SGHTA and CDR2 is FQGNSA. The CDR3 sequence is 15 residues long. Trimming stripped 1 base from V and 4 bases from J, with 10 bases between. For the CDR3, the DNA is TGTGCCAGCAGCTTAGAGGGTAGGGGTAATGAAAAACTGTTTTTT. It encodes CASSLEGRGNEKLFF. The variable domain in full, completed from reference TRBV7-2 and TRBJ1-4, reads GAGVSQSPSNKVTEKGKDVELRCDPISGHTALYWYRQSLGQGLEFLIYFQGNSAPDKSGLPSDRFSAERTGGSVSTLTIQRTQQEDSAVYLCASSLEGRGNEKLFFGSGTQLSVL.

The chain is built from TRBV5-4 and TRBJ1-1, with D maybe TRBD1 (5 bases). The V and J ends lost 4 bases and 2 bases respectively, with 9 bases between them. This CDR3 spans 13 amino acids. Germline loops: CDR1 SGHNT, CDR2 YYREEE (reference sequence). As DNA, the CDR3 is TGTGCCAGCAGCGCTGACAGAAACACTGAAGCTTTCTTT. It is translated as CASSADRNTEAFF.

Comment on this clone: Relative to the germline gene, one junction end is altered; a read error may explain this. The J gene is TRBJ1-1, the V gene TRBV28, with 10 bases identical to TRBD1. CDR3 length: 14 residues. Per germline, CDR1 MDHEN and CDR2 SYDVKM. Here the CDR3 DNA reads TGTGCCAGCAGTTTTTCGGACAGGGGGATGAAGAAGATCTTT. Residues: CASSFSDRGMKKIF.

J is TRBJ1-5 and V is TRBV27; no clear D gene. The V gene lost 5 bases and the J gene lost 0 bases, with 11 bases spanning the gap. The length of the CDR3 is 15 residues. The V gene's germline CDR1 is MNHEY and CDR2 SMNVEV (reference sequence). The CDR3 sequence is CASSPGSHSNQPQHF. The CDR3 DNA is TGTGCCAGCAGTCCCGGTAGCCATAGCAATCAGCCCCAGCATTTT.

This clone was detected only a few times. The chain joins TRBV15 to TRBJ2-1; the match to TRBD2 covers 8 bases. This CDR3 is 17 amino acids long. CDR1 LNHNV and CDR2 YYDKDF come from the germline V gene (reference sequence). V was pared by 0 bases and J by 1 base, with 5 bases of the junction left unmatched. This CDR3 reads CATSRDSGLASYNEQFF. CDR3 sequence (DNA): TGTGCCACCAGCAGAGATAGTGGACTAGCATCCTACAATGAGCAGTTCTTC.

This clone has a handful of counts. The rearrangement uses TRBV5-1 and TRBJ1-4; tentative D call: TRBD1 (6 bases). Trimming stripped 4 bases from V and 6 bases from J, with 13 bases between. The CDR3 length is 14 residues. Germline-derived CDR1 and CDR2 are SGHRS and YFSETQ. CDR3 DNA sequence: TGCGCCAGCAGCCGTGACAGGTCGGATGAAAAACTGTTTTTT. Translating it yields CASSRDRSDEKLFF.

The V and J genes are TRBV12-5 and TRBJ2-1; 12 nucleotides agree with TRBD2. V dropped 1 base and J dropped 4; count of bases not matched to a gene: 20. CDR3 size: 22 residues. CDR1 LGHNT and CDR2 FRNRAP come from the germline V gene. The DNA for the CDR3 is TGTGCTAGTGGTTTGGCGAACACAAAAACTAGCGGGGGGCCGAAGACATACAATGAGCAGTTCTTC. It codes for CASGLANTKTSGGPKTYNEQFF.

The CDR3 here is CASSPRGRGRGLPQHF. The DNA for the CDR3 is TGTGCCAGTAGTCCCCGGGGCAGGGGGCGAGGTTTGCCCCAGCATTTT. The genes are TRBV19 and TRBJ1-5; 8 nucleotides line up with TRBD1. The J segment lost 9 bases and the V segment lost 5 bases, leaving 15 bases of the junction unmatched. Germline CDR1 LNHDA, CDR2 SQIVND (reference sequence). This CDR3 comprises 16 residues.

This rearrangement joins TRBV19 to TRBJ2-4; no clear D gene. V was clipped by 8 bases and J by 1 base, with 18 bases between them. Germline CDR1 LNHDA, CDR2 SQIVND (reference sequence). CDR3 length: 16 residues. Here the CDR3 DNA reads TGTGCCAGTTGCCAAGGCTGGAGTAGCGCCAAAAACATTCAGTACTTC. As protein: CASCQGWSSAKNIQYF.

The chain combines TRBV7-2 with TRBJ2-3, with 12 bases that match TRBD2. Germline V lookup: CDR1 SGHTA, CDR2 FQGNSA. This CDR3 comprises 18 residues. Germline trimming cut 5 bases from V and 4 bases from J; bases unmatched to any gene: 13. In DNA form, the CDR3 reads TGTGCCAGCAGCCGGCTAGCGGGGGGGCGCTTTTTACCAGATACGCAGTATTTT. This encodes CASSRLAGGRFLPDTQYF.

The chain combines TRBV6-1 with TRBJ1-1; 8 nucleotides align to TRBD1. V gave up 1 base and J gave up 1 base; unmatched junction bases: 5. The CDR3 has 16 residues. Germline V gene lookup returns CDR1 MNHNS and CDR2 SASEGT. The CDR3 DNA reads TGTGCCAGCAGTGAAGAGGCAGGGGGCGGGAACACTGAAGCTTTCTTT. Its protein is CASSEEAGGGNTEAFF.

The chain links TRBV7-2 to TRBJ1-2; 7 positions match TRBD1. With 5 bases clipped from V and 0 bases from J, the junction kept 9 bases outside the gene matches. CDR3 size: 16 residues. Germline lookup yields CDR1 SGHTA and CDR2 FQGNSA. The CDR3 is CASSVTGDPSNYGYTF. In DNA, the CDR3 is TGTGCCAGCAGCGTAACAGGGGACCCCTCTAACTATGGCTACACCTTC.

This clone came up once. The chain combines TRBV19 with TRBJ2-2; 7 bases are a match to TRBD1. V shed 6 bases and J 7 bases; nucleotides not matched to a gene: 11. This CDR3 has 15 residues. Germline values: CDR1 LNHDA, CDR2 SQIVND (reference sequence). CDR3 region: CASSPLDRPIGELFF. In nucleotides, the CDR3 is TGTGCCAGTAGCCCCTTGGACAGGCCGATCGGGGAGCTGTTTTTT.

The chain has TRBV7-2 and TRBJ2-7; D is uncertain. The V end lost 1 base, the J end lost 3 bases, and 10 bases lay between the germline ends. In germline, CDR1 is SGHTA, CDR2 FQGNSA. This CDR3 region has 14 residues. This chain's CDR3 is CASSLGVTDYEQYF. CDR3 nucleotides: TGTGCCAGCAGCTTAGGGGTGACTGACTACGAGCAGTACTTC. Full variable domain (rest looked up from reference TRBV7-2 and TRBJ2-7): GAGVSQSPSNKVTEKGKDVELRCDPISGHTALYWYRQSLGQGLEFLIYFQGNSAPDKSGLPSDRFSAERTGGSVSTLTIQRTQQEDSAVYLCASSLGVTDYEQYFGPGTRLTVT.

This chain connects TRBV6-6 to TRBJ2-3, with 12 bases matching TRBD2. V was pared by 6 bases and J by 7 bases, with 11 bases of the junction left unmatched. The CDR3 contains 16 residues. Germline loops: CDR1 MNHNY, CDR2 SVGAGI (reference sequence). CDR3 sequence reads: CASSSWTSGDRYTQYF. The CDR3 DNA follows: TGTGCCAGCAGCTCCTGGACTAGCGGGGATCGTTATACGCAGTATTTT.

The genes are TRBV27 and TRBJ2-1; 11 bases fit TRBD2. J was trimmed by 6 bases and V by 0 bases; bases with no gene match: 4. The CDR3 consists of 16 residues. The V gene's germline CDR1 is MNHEY and CDR2 SMNVEV (reference sequence). DNA of the CDR3: TGTGCCAGCAGTTTATCTAGCGGGGGGGGACTCAATGAGCAGTTCTTC. Protein: CASSLSSGGGLNEQFF.

Written as DNA, the CDR3 is TGTGCCATCAAGGACAACTCCTACGAGCAGTACTTC. It yields the protein CAIKDNSYEQYF. This chain uses TRBV10-3 with TRBJ2-7; tentative D call: TRBD1 (5 bases). CDR3 size: 12 residues. The germline CDR1 and CDR2 sequences are ENHRY and SYGVKD. The V end was cut by 7 bases, the J end by 0 bases, with 7 bases between.